This TCR beta chain is drawn from a study of CD8+ T cells in alopecia areata. Study background: Patients in the study were on tofacitinib for 6 to 18 months, then off it for 6 months.

Comment on this clone: Its antigen remains unidentified.

Study-level points and caveats: Because one nonresponder was included, the link of baseline CD8+ expansion to response is considered uncertain. An increase in clonality over normal scalp was evident in lesional scalp, especially alopecia totalis/universalis.

CDR3 size: 15 residues. CDR1 is SSHAT and CDR2 is FNYEAQ in the germline V gene (reference sequence). Trimming stripped 5 bases from V and 3 bases from J, with 15 bases between. Treatment defined: oral pan-JAK inhibitor, 5-10 mg twice daily. RNA was extracted and reverse transcribed into cDNA as the sequencing template. TCRdb's table, derived via immunoSEQ multiplex PCR, lists solely in-frame clones and lacks some. The sample carries 200,000 or so clones, about 62% recorded once. The receptor's source is a human donor with alopecia areata. Sequenced here: CD4+ T cells sorted from blood, sampled at week 24, from a patient treated with tofacitinib. The rearrangement links TRBV7-7 to TRBJ2-3; no clear D. CDR3 DNA sequence: TGTGCCAGCAGCCTTGGGGAAGGGCAAACAGATACGCAGTATTTT. It yields the protein CASSLGEGQTDTQYF.